The clone carrying this T cell receptor beta chain was recorded many times. The antigen is undetermined. The sample comes from a study of T-cell reconstitution after alpha-beta-depleted transplantation in children. Researchers prepared the TCRbeta library using unique molecular identifiers, the study reports. Using its own MiXCR run on the PCR reads, TCRdb lists one record per CDR3 protein. In the table there are 200,000 to 250,000 distinct CDR3 sequences, about 7% of which are singletons. General observations from the study: Roughly two months post-transplant, alpha-beta T cells reportedly originated from several hundred graft clones that had expanded.

The ends were cut back, 3 bases at V and 1 base at J, with 6 bases in the middle. CDR3 length: 13 amino acids. Looked up from germline, CDR1 is LGHDT and CDR2 is YNNKEL (reference sequence). This receptor was identified in a boy between 2 and 15 years old with acute lymphoblastic leukemia, due to receive a stem cell transplant. The starting material was PBMCs, obtained before TCRalphabeta/CD19-depleted stem cell transplant. The chain couples TRBV3-1 to TRBJ1-1; D ambiguous. The CDR3 is CASSQEGNTEAFF. The CDR3 nucleotides are TGTGCCAGCAGCCAGGAGGGGAACACTGAAGCTTTCTTT.